Below are 6 T cell receptor beta chains sequenced from a single sample in a study of control samples from healthy donors and cancer patients. Using immunoSEQ multiplex PCR, the repertoire was profiled, and TCRdb retains in-frame clones only, with some absent. The listing contains approximately 190,000 clones. The sample comprised blood. These receptors were collected from a woman aged 30 to 39 in good health.

The J gene is TRBJ2-1, the V gene TRBV28; no clear D gene. The V end was cut by 6 bases, the J end by 2 bases, with 8 bases between. The CDR3 is made up of 13 amino acids. Germline V gene lookup returns CDR1 MDHEN and CDR2 SYDVKM. This CDR3 reads CASRFTPYNEQFF. The DNA of the CDR3 is TGTGCCAGCAGATTTACTCCCTACAATGAGCAGTTCTTC.

V and J are TRBV5-4 and TRBJ1-2; D is possibly TRBD1 (5 bases). The germline V gene encodes CDR1 SGHNT and CDR2 YYREEE (reference sequence). V lost 3 bases to trimming and J lost 6 bases, with 9 bases between them. CDR3 size: 12 residues. Here the CDR3 reads CASSSQGDGYTF. The CDR3, as DNA: TGTGCCAGCAGCTCGCAGGGCGATGGCTACACCTTC.

The gene calls are TRBV18 and TRBJ1-5, with D tentatively TRBD1 (6 bases). This CDR3 has 13 residues. V was shortened by 5 bases and J by 3 bases, with 8 bases between the two germline ends. Germline V gene sequence: CDR1 KGHSH, CDR2 LQKENI. CDR3 coding DNA: TGTGCCAGCTCAACAGGGATCAATCAGCCCCAGCATTTT. Its protein is CASSTGINQPQHF.

The V and J genes are TRBV10-3 and TRBJ1-1; D is ambiguous. This CDR3 has 13 residues. CDR1 is ENHRY and CDR2 is SYGVKD in the germline V gene. The germline V and J ends were trimmed by 3 bases and 6 bases, with 11 bases remaining between them. The CDR3 loop is CAISEGREAEAFF. The CDR3 coding sequence is TGTGCCATCAGTGAAGGGAGGGAGGCTGAAGCTTTCTTT.

The chain uses TRBV11-2 and TRBJ2-7, with D perhaps TRBD1 (5 bases). Germline assignment: CDR1 SGHAT and CDR2 FQNNGV. The CDR3 totals 18 residues. V lost 5 bases to trimming and J lost 1 base, with 24 bases between them. CDR3 amino acids: CASSPLGRAPFFSYEQYF. The CDR3, as DNA: TGTGCCAGCAGCCCGCTGGGCAGGGCCCCTTTTTTTTCCTACGAGCAGTACTTC.

The genes are TRBV19 and TRBJ1-2, with TRBD1 as a possible D gene (5 bases). This CDR3 contains 12 residues. V was clipped by 7 bases and J by 8 bases, with 14 bases between them. The germline CDR1 and CDR2 sequences are LNHDA and SQIVND (reference sequence). CDR3 loop: CASNEGAGGYTF. The CDR3 region has the DNA TGTGCCAGTAACGAAGGGGCAGGAGGCTACACCTTC.